Shown below are 25 T cell receptor beta chains from a single sample sequenced in a study of shared clonotypes between healthy human individuals. Sequencing was performed with immunoSEQ multiplex PCR; in TCRdb, only in-frame clones are kept and a portion is missing. The sample records fewer than 3 million clones, around 93% being singletons. Sequencing input: naive CD4+ T cells from PBMCs. The subset is: CD45RA+ positively selected. Receptors were obtained from a man between 18 and 29 years old in good health. Some clones in this sample may be carry-over from other donors' samples.

This clone was seen more than once but under ten times. CDR3 residues: CSVRRANTEAFF. The DNA of the CDR3 is TGCAGCGTTCGACGAGCGAACACTGAAGCTTTCTTT. The rearrangement uses TRBV29-1 and TRBJ1-1; D uncertain. V lost 5 bases, J lost 1 base, and 8 bases lay in between. Germline V gene data show CDR1 as SQVTM and CDR2 as ANQGSEA. The CDR3 loop spans 12 amino acids.

This rearrangement joins TRBV7-2 to TRBJ1-4; D unresolved. Germline assignment: CDR1 SGHTA and CDR2 FQGNSA. Trimming pared 4 bases from V and 7 bases from J, leaving 16 bases between. This CDR3 is 15 amino acids long. Here the CDR3 reads CASSSQSGISEKLFF. The CDR3 DNA is TGTGCCAGCAGCTCCCAGAGTGGGATCAGTGAAAAACTGTTTTTT.

In DNA form, the CDR3 reads TGTGCCAGCAGCACGACTCACAGGGCCTACGAGCAGTACTTC. Translating it yields CASSTTHRAYEQYF. The chain carries TRBV11-2 and TRBJ2-7, with a tentative D call TRBD1 (6 bases). From germline, CDR1 is SGHAT and CDR2 FQNNGV. V was cut by 5 bases and J by 2 bases, with 13 bases left in between. The CDR3 is 14 residues long.

The chain links TRBV7-2 to TRBJ2-3, with D possibly being TRBD1 or TRBD2 (6 bases each). The CDR3 length is 17 residues. Germline loops: CDR1 SGHTA, CDR2 FQGNSA. Deletions cut 3 bases from V and 1 base from J, with 17 bases between. DNA for the CDR3: TGTGCCAGCAGCTTTGGGGGGCGGGCGAGAGGCACAGATACGCAGTATTTT. Residues: CASSFGGRARGTDTQYF.

The chain is built from TRBV27 and TRBJ1-2; D not certain. V lost 5 bases to trimming and J lost 4 bases, with 11 bases between them. This CDR3 comprises 13 residues. Germline V lookup: CDR1 MNHEY, CDR2 SMNVEV (reference sequence). CDR3 loop: CASSTLGTYGYTF. Here the CDR3 DNA reads TGTGCCAGCAGTACACTCGGCACCTATGGCTACACCTTC.

The V and J genes are TRBV7-9 and TRBJ2-3, with 7 bases that match TRBD1. The germline V gene has CDR1 SEHNR and CDR2 FQNEAQ (reference sequence). The CDR3 extends over 17 amino acids. The trim removed 5 bases at V and 0 bases at J, leaving 11 bases unmatched. The CDR3 loop reads CASSPGQVVPSTDTQYF. The DNA of the CDR3 is TGTGCCAGCAGCCCTGGACAGGTGGTACCGAGCACAGATACGCAGTATTTT.

This chain joins TRBV9 and TRBJ1-4, with 8 bases identical to TRBD1. The germline CDR1 and CDR2 sequences are SGDLS and YYNGEE. This CDR3 contains 15 residues. V was pared by 4 bases and J by 1 base, with 3 bases of the junction left unmatched. Written as DNA, the CDR3 is TGTGCCAGCAGCCGGACAGGGAGAACTAATGAAAAACTGTTTTTT. Translated, it gives CASSRTGRTNEKLFF.

CDR3 loop: CASSLAPGTAYEAFF. CDR3 DNA: TGTGCCAGCAGCTTGGCCCCCGGGACAGCCTATGAAGCTTTCTTT. The genes are TRBV5-6 and TRBJ1-1, with TRBD1 identical over 7 bases. J lost 7 bases, V lost 0 bases, and 9 bases had no gene match. The CDR3 is 15 amino acids. Germline-derived CDR1 and CDR2 are SGHDT and YYEEEE.

V and J are TRBV18 and TRBJ2-3; 15 positions match TRBD2. This CDR3 has 15 residues. V lost 5 bases and J lost 6; bases outside the gene matches: 3. Looked up from germline, CDR1 is KGHSH and CDR2 is LQKENI. CDR3 region: CASSTGLAGGDTQYF. The CDR3 region has the DNA TGTGCCAGCTCAACCGGACTAGCGGGAGGGGATACGCAGTATTTT.

The CDR3 DNA reads as TGTGCCAGCAGTTTAAAGTCGCTGTGGGGGAGAGGAGGCTACACCTTC. It encodes CASSLKSLWGRGGYTF. The chain carries TRBV28 and TRBJ1-2; possibly TRBD1 for D (5 bases). Between the trimmed V and J ends, which lost 2 bases and 8 bases, there was a span of 21 bases. The CDR3 loop spans 16 amino acids. The germline CDR1 and CDR2 sequences are MDHEN and SYDVKM.

The rearrangement links TRBV2 to TRBJ2-1; either TRBD1 or TRBD2 may supply D (5 bases each). Germline CDR1 and CDR2: SNHLY and FYNNEI. This CDR3 comprises 10 residues. V lost 11 bases and J 11 bases, leaving 13 bases between the germline ends. The CDR3 DNA reads TGTGCCTCCCGGGGCCGTCAGCAGTTCTTC. It codes for CASRGRQQFF.

Only one count was recorded for this clone. The rearrangement links TRBV28 to TRBJ1-3; 8 nucleotides line up with TRBD1. V shed 3 bases, J shed 4 bases, and the junction held 8 bases outside the gene matches. Per the germline V gene, CDR1 is MDHEN and CDR2 is SYDVKM. This CDR3 has 16 residues. CDR3 in amino acids: CASSFPDRAAGNTIYF. DNA for the CDR3: TGTGCCAGCAGTTTTCCGGACAGGGCTGCCGGAAACACCATATATTTT.

This chain's CDR3 is CASSPRREREYEQYF. Written as DNA, the CDR3 is TGTGCCAGCAGCCCTCGGCGGGAGAGGGAGTACGAGCAGTACTTC. V is TRBV7-8 and J is TRBJ2-7; TRBD2 matches at 7 bases. Germline values: CDR1 SGHVS, CDR2 FQNEAQ. Trimming cost V 5 bases and J 4 bases; bases outside gene matches: 11. This CDR3 spans 15 amino acids.

The rearrangement uses TRBV5-1 and TRBJ2-4; 13 bases fit TRBD2. The CDR3 runs to 13 residues. Germline CDR1 SGHRS, CDR2 YFSETQ. The trim removed 6 bases at V and 13 bases at J, leaving 7 bases unmatched. CDR3 sequence reads: CASTGLAGEQQYF. The CDR3 region has the DNA TGCGCCAGCACCGGACTAGCGGGAGAGCAACAGTACTTC.

As to this clone: The same CDR3 is also encoded by other DNA sequences in this sample. CDR3 nucleotides: TGTGCCAGCAGCCCACGGGGGCAGCCCCAGCATTTT. The encoded protein is CASSPRGQPQHF. The chain combines TRBV6-5 with TRBJ1-5, with D maybe TRBD1 (5 bases). This CDR3 region has 12 residues. From germline, CDR1 is MNHEY and CDR2 SVGAGI. Trimming removed 6 bases at V and 7 bases at J, with 10 bases between.

This chain joins TRBV27 and TRBJ2-6; no definite D call. The CDR3 sequence is 14 residues long. With 6 bases removed from V and 5 bases from J, the gap between germline ends came to 11 bases. The germline V gene encodes CDR1 MNHEY and CDR2 SMNVEV (reference sequence). CDR3 nucleotides: TGTGCCAGCAGCAAATTGCAGAGGGCCAACGTCCTGACTTTC. Translated, it gives CASSKLQRANVLTF.

The J gene is TRBJ2-7, the V gene TRBV28; 10 positions agree with TRBD1. Germline CDR1 is MDHEN and CDR2 is SYDVKM. V gave up 2 bases and J gave up 1 base; unmatched junction bases: 2. CDR3 length: 15 amino acids. The CDR3 is CASSLDRGQSYEQYF. CDR3 sequence (DNA): TGTGCCAGCAGTTTAGACAGGGGGCAATCCTACGAGCAGTACTTC.

The rearrangement uses TRBV5-1 and TRBJ1-5; no definite D call. The V gene's germline CDR1 is SGHRS and CDR2 YFSETQ. The CDR3 runs to 14 residues. Trimming removed 0 bases at V and 6 bases at J, with 10 bases between. As DNA, the CDR3 is TGCGCCAGCAGCTTGGAGTCGATCGGTCAGCCCCAGCATTTT. Translated: CASSLESIGQPQHF.

The J gene is TRBJ2-2, the V gene TRBV7-9, with D perhaps TRBD1 or TRBD2 (5 bases each). CDR1 and CDR2 from the germline V gene are SEHNR and FQNEAQ (reference sequence). This CDR3 is built from 14 residues. Trimming took off 8 bases at V and 3 bases at J, with 13 bases between the two ends. The CDR3 DNA reads TGTGCCAGCGCCGGCCCGGGGCACACCGGGGAGCTGTTTTTT. Its translation is CASAGPGHTGELFF.

The chain has TRBV28 and TRBJ1-5; the D is unclear. CDR1 is MDHEN and CDR2 is SYDVKM in the germline V gene. This CDR3 contains 13 residues. V was trimmed by 7 bases and J by 2 bases, leaving 9 bases between them. The CDR3 protein is CASKPARNQPQHF. CDR3 DNA: TGTGCCAGCAAGCCGGCGCGCAATCAGCCCCAGCATTTT.

The chain uses TRBV19 and TRBJ1-1; no firm D call. The CDR3 is 13 amino acids. In germline, CDR1 is LNHDA, CDR2 SQIVND (reference sequence). The V and J ends lost 5 bases and 6 bases respectively, with 13 bases between them. In nucleotides, the CDR3 is TGTGCCAGTAGTTCCCAGTTGGGAGCTGAAGCTTTCTTT. It codes for CASSSQLGAEAFF.

This sequence joins TRBV6-1 and TRBJ2-2; unclear D gene. The CDR3 covers 14 residues. Germline V CDR1 and CDR2: MNHNS, SASEGT. V gave up 1 base and J gave up 1 base, with 4 bases separating them. CDR3 nucleotides: TGTGCCAGCAGTGAAGGACAGAACACCGGGGAGCTGTTTTTT. It translates to CASSEGQNTGELFF.

This chain joins TRBV28 and TRBJ2-3; D might be TRBD1 or TRBD2, each matching 5 bases. Germline-derived CDR1 and CDR2 are MDHEN and SYDVKM. The CDR3 covers 16 residues. The V gene lost 5 bases and the J gene lost 0 bases, with 15 bases spanning the gap. CDR3: CASSLAGTLSTDTQYF. CDR3 sequence (DNA): TGTGCCAGCAGTCTCGCCGGGACCCTTAGCACAGATACGCAGTATTTT.

This chain uses TRBV28 with TRBJ1-2; no definite D call. Trimming cost V 2 bases and J 2 bases, with 12 bases left between them. The CDR3 has 15 amino acids. Germline V lookup: CDR1 MDHEN, CDR2 SYDVKM. CDR3: CASSLARSANYGYTF. The CDR3 DNA is TGTGCCAGCAGTTTAGCCCGGTCCGCGAACTATGGCTACACCTTC.

This clone has only one observation. The chain has TRBV6-1 and TRBJ1-1; D uncertain. There are 14 residues in the CDR3. The V end lost 8 bases, the J end lost 4 bases, and 17 bases lay between the germline ends. Germline CDR1 and CDR2: MNHNS and SASEGT. The CDR3 sequence is CASGDGQRTTEAFF. DNA for the CDR3: TGTGCCAGCGGGGATGGGCAGAGAACCACTGAAGCTTTCTTT.